This T cell receptor (beta chain) was captured by sequencing in a study of T cells after posttransplantation cyclophosphamide. With respect to this clone: Its antigen is undetermined.

A marrow graft followed busulfan-fludarabine conditioning, with cyclophosphamide on days +3 and +4. The V gene's germline CDR1 is SNHLY and CDR2 FYNNEI. V was trimmed by 6 bases and J by 9 bases, leaving 18 bases between them. This CDR3 is 15 amino acids long. Notes on the study in general: Recipient CMV seropositivity and CMV reactivation strongly tracked TRB clonality. Donor CD8+ memory clones often dominated recipient blood repertoires at later times.

Sequencing was performed with immunoSEQ multiplex PCR; in TCRdb, only in-frame clones are kept and a portion is missing. This sample yields 9,000 to 10,000 clones, of which about four fifths are seen a single time; more than 14% belongs to the top ten. Here the sequenced sample was PBMCs, taken 1903 days after a stem cell transplant with posttransplant cyclophosphamide. The chain is built from TRBV2 and TRBJ1-6; possibly TRBD1 for D (6 bases). The receptor comes from a female patient aged 35-55 years who received an allogeneic stem cell transplant from a related donor, was CMV-positive, and had no GVHD. Some T cells may possibly be graft donor cells. The CDR3 DNA reads as TGTGCCAGCAGGCTACTCAGGGGAGATCTTTCACCCCTCCACTTT. Protein product: CASRLLRGDLSPLHF. Using reference TRBV2 and TRBJ1-6 for the parts outside the CDR3, the full variable domain is EPEVTQTPSHQVTQMGQEVILRCVPISNHLYFYWYRQILGQKVEFLVSFYNNEISEKSEIFDDQFSVERPDGSNFTLKIRSTKLEDSAMYFCASRLLRGDLSPLHFGNGTRLTVT.